This section outlines one TCR beta chain sequence together with its context. This entry is derived from a study of blood T cell repertoires in COVID-19. Study information: Researchers got acute and convalescent COVID-19 samples from the United States, Italy and Spain. In each case, the material was cDNA or gDNA derived from T cells, B-cell-depleted T cells, or PBMCs.

Each participant's cohort was designated according to participant-reported clinical history. For recovered donors of Cohort 3, there were two negative PCRs, clearance, or symptom resolution. Generated by immunoSEQ multiplex PCR, the TCRdb table keeps only in-frame clones and is missing some. Of nearly 200,000 clones listed, 65% to 85% were seen once; the top ten hold 7% to 9%. V was trimmed by 5 bases and J by 7 bases, leaving 14 bases between them. CDR1 is MNHNY, CDR2 SVGAGI, per germline (reference sequence). The CDR3 loop spans 13 amino acids. The receptor was isolated from a man aged 40-49 years who had recovered from COVID-19. The chain uses TRBV6-6 and TRBJ1-2; tentatively, D is TRBD1 (6 bases). The material sequenced was PBMCs or T cells enriched from blood (not recorded which). CDR3 loop: CASSNIDRSGYTF. The CDR3 DNA reads as TGTGCCAGCAGTAATATAGACAGGAGTGGCTACACCTTC.